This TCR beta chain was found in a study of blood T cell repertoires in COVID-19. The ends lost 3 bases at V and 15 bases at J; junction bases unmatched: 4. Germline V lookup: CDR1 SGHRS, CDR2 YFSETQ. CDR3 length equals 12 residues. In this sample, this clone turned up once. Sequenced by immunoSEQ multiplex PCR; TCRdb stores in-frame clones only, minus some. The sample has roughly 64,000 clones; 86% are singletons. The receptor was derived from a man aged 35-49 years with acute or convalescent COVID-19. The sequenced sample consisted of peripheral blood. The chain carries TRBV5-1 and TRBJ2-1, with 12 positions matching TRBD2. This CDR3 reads CASSSGLAGWFF. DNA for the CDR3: TGCGCCAGCAGCTCAGGACTAGCGGGGTGGTTCTTC.